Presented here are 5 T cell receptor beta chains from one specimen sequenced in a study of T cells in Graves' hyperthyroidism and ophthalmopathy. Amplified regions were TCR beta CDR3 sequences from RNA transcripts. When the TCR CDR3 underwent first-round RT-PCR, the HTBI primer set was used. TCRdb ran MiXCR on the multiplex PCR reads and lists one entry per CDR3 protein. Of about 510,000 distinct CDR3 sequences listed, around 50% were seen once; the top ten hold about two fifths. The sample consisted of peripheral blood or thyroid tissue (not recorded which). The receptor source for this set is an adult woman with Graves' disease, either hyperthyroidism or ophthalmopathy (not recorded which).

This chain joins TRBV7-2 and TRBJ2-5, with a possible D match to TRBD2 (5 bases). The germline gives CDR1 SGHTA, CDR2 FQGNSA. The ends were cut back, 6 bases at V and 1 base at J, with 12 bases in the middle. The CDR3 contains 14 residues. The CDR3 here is CASRRGAAQETQYF. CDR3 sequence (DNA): TGTGCCAGCAGGCGAGGAGCGGCCCAAGAGACCCAGTACTTC. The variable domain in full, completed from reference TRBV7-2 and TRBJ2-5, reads GAGVSQSPSNKVTEKGKDVELRCDPISGHTALYWYRQSLGQGLEFLIYFQGNSAPDKSGLPSDRFSAERTGGSVSTLTIQRTQQEDSAVYLCASRRGAAQETQYFGPGTRLLVL.

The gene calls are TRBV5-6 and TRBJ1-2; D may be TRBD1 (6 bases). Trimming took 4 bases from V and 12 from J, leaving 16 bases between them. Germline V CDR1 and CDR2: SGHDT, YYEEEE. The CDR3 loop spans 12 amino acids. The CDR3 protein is CASSTGQYGNTF. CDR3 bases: TGTGCCAGCAGCACAGGACAGTACGGAAACACCTTC.

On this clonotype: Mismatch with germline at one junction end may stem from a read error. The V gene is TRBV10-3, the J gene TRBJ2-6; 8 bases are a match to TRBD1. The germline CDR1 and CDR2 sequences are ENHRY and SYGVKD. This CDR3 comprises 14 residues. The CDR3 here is CAISDEGQGNTEAF. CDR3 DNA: TGTGCCATCAGTGACGAAGGACAGGGTAACACTGAAGCTTTC.

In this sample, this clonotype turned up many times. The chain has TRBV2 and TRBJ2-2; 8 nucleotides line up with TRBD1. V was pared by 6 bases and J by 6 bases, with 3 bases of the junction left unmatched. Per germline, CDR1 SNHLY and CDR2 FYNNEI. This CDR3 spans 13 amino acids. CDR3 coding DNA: TGTGCCAGCAGACCGACAGGGGCCGGGGAGCTGTTTTTT. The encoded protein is CASRPTGAGELFF. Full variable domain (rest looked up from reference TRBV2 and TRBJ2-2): EPEVTQTPSHQVTQMGQEVILRCVPISNHLYFYWYRQILGQKVEFLVSFYNNEISEKSEIFDDQFSVERPDGSNFTLKIRSTKLEDSAMYFCASRPTGAGELFFGEGSRLTVL.

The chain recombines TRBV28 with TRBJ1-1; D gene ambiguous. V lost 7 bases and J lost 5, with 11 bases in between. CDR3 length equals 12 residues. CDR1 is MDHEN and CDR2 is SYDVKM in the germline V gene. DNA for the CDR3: TGTGCCAGCATTGGGAGGAGAACTGAAGCTTTCTTT. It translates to CASIGRRTEAFF.